These 14 T cell receptor beta chains were sequenced from one sample in a study of pediatric ulcerative colitis. One to two pinch biopsies were taken from the rectum during colonoscopy. The data were produced by immunoSEQ multiplex PCR, yet TCRdb's version contains in-frame clones alone and is incomplete. Among approximately 37,000 clones, around 75% were seen once, and the ten largest hold 8.6%. The sample consisted of gut tissue. All receptors derive from a boy aged 10-17 years with severe ulcerative colitis.

This CDR3 reads CASRGGALWGTDTQYF. As DNA, the CDR3 is TGCGCCAGCAGGGGCGGCGCCCTCTGGGGCACAGATACGCAGTATTTT. The chain employs TRBV5-1 and TRBJ2-3; D is unresolved. Germline V gene lookup returns CDR1 SGHRS and CDR2 YFSETQ. The V end lost 5 bases, the J end lost 1 base, and 17 bases lay between the germline ends. This CDR3 region has 16 residues.

This clone was recorded only once. V gene TRBV9 combines with J gene TRBJ2-3; 7 bases are shared with TRBD1. The germline V gene encodes CDR1 SGDLS and CDR2 YYNGEE. With V trimmed by 3 bases and J by 4 bases, 11 bases remained unmatched. There are 16 residues in the CDR3. CDR3: CASSGKPGDSSDTQYF. CDR3 coding DNA: TGTGCCAGCAGCGGGAAGCCAGGGGACAGTTCAGATACGCAGTATTTT.

The rearrangement joins TRBV10-3 to TRBJ1-5; 7 bases match TRBD1. This CDR3 is 14 amino acids long. Trimming at V came to 3 bases and at J to 6 bases, leaving 5 bases not matched to a gene. In germline, CDR1 is ENHRY, CDR2 SYGVKD. DNA of the CDR3: TGTGCCATCAGTGAACAGGGGCTCCCTCAGCCCCAGCATTTT. Its protein is CAISEQGLPQPQHF.

This chain uses TRBV4-1 with TRBJ2-7; tentative D call: TRBD1 (6 bases). The V end lost 0 bases, the J end lost 2 bases, and 17 bases lay between the germline ends. Germline V lookup: CDR1 MGHRA, CDR2 YSYEKL. The CDR3 runs 17 residues. As DNA, the CDR3 is TGCGCCAGCAGCCAAGAACATCAGGGGCCCCAACCCTACGAGCAGTACTTC. Amino acids: CASSQEHQGPQPYEQYF.

This sequence joins TRBV4-1 and TRBJ1-2; D is ambiguous. V shed 0 bases and J shed 1 base, with 15 bases lying between them. This CDR3 spans 17 amino acids. Looked up from germline, CDR1 is MGHRA and CDR2 is YSYEKL. CDR3 sequence reads: CASSQEKQISNNYGYTF. The CDR3 region has the DNA TGCGCCAGCAGCCAAGAGAAGCAGATTTCAAATAACTATGGCTACACCTTC.

This clone was observed once. This chain uses TRBV2 with TRBJ2-3; D unresolved. The CDR3 consists of 18 residues. V lost 8 bases, J lost 2 bases, and 26 bases lay in between. Germline CDR1 SNHLY, CDR2 FYNNEI. The CDR3 region is CASCDPSRPPTHTDTQYF. DNA for the CDR3: TGTGCCAGCTGCGACCCATCTCGACCGCCCACCCACACAGATACGCAGTATTTT.

The genes are TRBV5-4 and TRBJ2-5; no clear D gene. This CDR3 spans 14 amino acids. V was cut by 3 bases and J by 2 bases, with 11 bases left in between. Germline lookup yields CDR1 SGHNT and CDR2 YYREEE (reference sequence). CDR3: CASSSMTGQETQYF. The CDR3 DNA reads TGTGCCAGCAGCTCGATGACCGGTCAAGAGACCCAGTACTTC. Looking up the rest from reference TRBV5-4 and TRBJ2-5 gives the full variable domain: ETGVTQSPTHLIKTRGQQVTLRCSSQSGHNTVSWYQQALGQGPQFIFQYYREEENGRGNFPPRFSGLQFPNYSSELNVNALELDDSALYLCASSSMTGQETQYFGPGTRLLVL.

The chain employs TRBV27 and TRBJ1-4; no clear D. This CDR3 has 16 amino acids. Germline lookup yields CDR1 MNHEY and CDR2 SMNVEV (reference sequence). Trimming removed 6 bases at V and 6 bases at J, with 20 bases between. The CDR3 DNA is TGTGCCAGCAGAGAAACGGTTCGAGGCTGGTATGAAAAACTGTTTTTT. Translated: CASRETVRGWYEKLFF.

The gene calls are TRBV6-1 and TRBJ1-5; 10 bases map to TRBD1. The CDR3 covers 21 residues. The germline V gene has CDR1 MNHNS and CDR2 SASEGT. V dropped 2 bases and J dropped 0; count of bases not matched to a gene: 16. This CDR3 reads CASSEKTGTGVIGDSNQPQHF. DNA of the CDR3: TGTGCCAGCAGTGAAAAAACCGGGACAGGGGTCATTGGAGATAGCAATCAGCCCCAGCATTTT.

Only a few counts were recorded for this clone. The chain has TRBV5-6 and TRBJ1-1; D gene unclear. This CDR3 has 15 amino acids. Trimming removed 2 bases at V and 5 bases at J, with 16 bases between. Per the germline V gene, CDR1 is SGHDT and CDR2 is YYEEEE. For the CDR3, the DNA is TGTGCCAGCAGCTTAGGACCTCCAAGAGAGACTGAAGCTTTCTTT. Translation gives CASSLGPPRETEAFF.

This chain joins TRBV5-8 and TRBJ2-4, with D tentatively TRBD1 or TRBD2 (5 bases each). The germline gives CDR1 SGHTS, CDR2 YDEGEE. The CDR3 runs to 16 residues. The V gene lost 6 bases and the J gene lost 0 bases, with 16 bases spanning the gap. The CDR3 DNA reads as TGTGCCAGCACTTCGGGGACCGCTATAGCCAAAAACATTCAGTACTTC. It translates to CASTSGTAIAKNIQYF. Based on the CDR3 plus reference TRBV5-8 and TRBJ2-4, the full variable domain is EAGVTQSPTHLIKTRGQQATLRCSPISGHTSVYWYQQALGLGLQFLLWYDEGEERNRGNFPPRFSGRQFPNYSSELNVNALELEDSALYLCASTSGTAIAKNIQYFGAGTRLSVL.

J is TRBJ1-1 and V is TRBV6-5; TRBD1 might be the D (5 bases). With 8 bases removed from V and 5 bases from J, the gap between germline ends came to 21 bases. The CDR3 extends over 15 amino acids. Looked up from germline, CDR1 is MNHEY and CDR2 is SVGAGI. CDR3: CASYFQGGSGTEAFF. Written as DNA, the CDR3 is TGTGCCAGCTATTTCCAGGGAGGAAGTGGGACTGAAGCTTTCTTT.

The chain couples TRBV5-4 to TRBJ2-1; D is perhaps TRBD1 (5 bases). The CDR3 loop spans 16 amino acids. V was shortened by 3 bases and J by 7 bases, with 20 bases between the two germline ends. Germline V gene data show CDR1 as SGHNT and CDR2 as YYREEE (reference sequence). CDR3 region: CASSSSNRRVENEQFF. In nucleotides, the CDR3 is TGTGCCAGCAGCTCGTCAAACAGGCGCGTAGAGAATGAGCAGTTCTTC.

This clone has just a few counts. This chain joins TRBV19 and TRBJ2-7, with D maybe TRBD1 (7 bases). V lost 11 bases and J 2 bases, leaving 10 bases between the germline ends. Germline V gene sequence: CDR1 LNHDA, CDR2 SQIVND (reference sequence). The CDR3 has 11 amino acids. The CDR3 DNA follows: TGTGCCGCGGGACAGACCTACGAGCAGTACTTC. Translation gives CAAGQTYEQYF.